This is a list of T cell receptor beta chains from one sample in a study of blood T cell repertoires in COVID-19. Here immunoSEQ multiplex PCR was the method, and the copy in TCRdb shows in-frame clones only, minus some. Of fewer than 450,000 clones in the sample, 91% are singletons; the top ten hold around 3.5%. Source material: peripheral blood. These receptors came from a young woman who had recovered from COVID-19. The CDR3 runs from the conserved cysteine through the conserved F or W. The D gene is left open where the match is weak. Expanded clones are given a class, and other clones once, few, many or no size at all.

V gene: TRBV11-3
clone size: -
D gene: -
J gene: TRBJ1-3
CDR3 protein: CASSLEARPGNTIYF
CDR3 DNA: TGTGCCAGCAGCTTAGAAGCCAGGCCTGGAAACACCATATATTTT

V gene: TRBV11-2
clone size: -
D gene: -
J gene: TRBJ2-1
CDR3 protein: CASSLVWDPGVYEQFF
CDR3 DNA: TGTGCCAGCAGCTTAGTATGGGACCCAGGGGTCTATGAGCAGTTCTTC

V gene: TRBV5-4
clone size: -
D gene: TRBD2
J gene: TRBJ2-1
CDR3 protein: CASSWGGGSSYNEQFF
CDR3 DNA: TGTGCCAGCAGCTGGGGGGGAGGAAGCTCCTACAATGAGCAGTTCTTC

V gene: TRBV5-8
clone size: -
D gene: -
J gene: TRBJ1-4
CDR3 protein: CASSLGETGTNEKLFF
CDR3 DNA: TGTGCCAGCAGCTTGGGAGAGACAGGAACTAATGAAAAACTGTTTTTT

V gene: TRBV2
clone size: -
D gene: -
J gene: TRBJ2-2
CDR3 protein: CASQQGGELFF
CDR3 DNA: TGTGCCAGCCAGCAGGGCGGGGAGCTGTTTTTT

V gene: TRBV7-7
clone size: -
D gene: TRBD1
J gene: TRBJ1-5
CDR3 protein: CASSPVVTGGRTRHQPQHF
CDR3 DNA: TGTGCCAGCAGCCCAGTTGTGACAGGGGGCAGGACCCGCCATCAGCCCCAGCATTTT

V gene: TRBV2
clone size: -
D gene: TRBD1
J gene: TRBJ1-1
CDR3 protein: CASSGQGVNTEAFF
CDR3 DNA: TGTGCCAGCAGTGGACAGGGGGTAAACACTGAAGCTTTCTTT

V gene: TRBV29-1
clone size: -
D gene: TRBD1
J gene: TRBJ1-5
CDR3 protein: CSGQTGPNQPQHF
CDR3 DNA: TGCAGCGGCCAGACAGGGCCAAATCAGCCCCAGCATTTT

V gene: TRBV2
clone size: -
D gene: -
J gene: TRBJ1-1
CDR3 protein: CASSQYLGGNTEAFF
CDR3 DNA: TGTGCCAGCAGTCAATACTTGGGGGGGAACACTGAAGCTTTCTTT

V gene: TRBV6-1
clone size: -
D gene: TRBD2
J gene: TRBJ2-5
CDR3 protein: CASSETPAGSQETQYF
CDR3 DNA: TGTGCCAGCAGTGAAACGCCAGCGGGGAGTCAAGAGACCCAGTACTTC

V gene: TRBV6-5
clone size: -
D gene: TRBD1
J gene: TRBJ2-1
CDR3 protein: CASMRTGLQFF
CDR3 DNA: TGTGCCAGCATGAGGACAGGGTTGCAGTTCTTC

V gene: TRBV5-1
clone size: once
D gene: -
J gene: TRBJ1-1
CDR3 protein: CASSLDPEVPEAFF
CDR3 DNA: TGCGCCAGCAGCTTGGATCCCGAGGTCCCTGAAGCTTTCTTT

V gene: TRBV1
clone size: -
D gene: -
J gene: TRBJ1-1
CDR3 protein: CTSSQDPGGLAYRGIQTEAFF
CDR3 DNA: TGCACCAGCAGCCAAGATCCGGGGGGGCTCGCCTACAGGGGAATTCAGACTGAAGCTTTCTTT

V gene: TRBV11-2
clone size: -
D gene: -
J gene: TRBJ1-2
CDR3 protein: CASSTSQTANYGYTF
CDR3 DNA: TGTGCCAGCAGCACTAGCCAGACAGCTAACTATGGCTACACCTTC

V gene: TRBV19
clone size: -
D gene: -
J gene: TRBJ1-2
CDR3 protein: CASSIKNSFYGYTF
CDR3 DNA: TGTGCCAGTAGTATAAAGAACAGCTTCTATGGCTACACCTTC

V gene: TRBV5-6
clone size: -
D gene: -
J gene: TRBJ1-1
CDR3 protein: CASSFRVGMNTEAFF
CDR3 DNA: TGTGCCAGCAGCTTCCGGGTCGGGATGAACACTGAAGCTTTCTTT

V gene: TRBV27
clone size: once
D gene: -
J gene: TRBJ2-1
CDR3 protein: CASRVAGSYNEQFF
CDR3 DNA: TGTGCCAGCCGGGTCGCGGGCTCCTACAATGAGCAGTTCTTC

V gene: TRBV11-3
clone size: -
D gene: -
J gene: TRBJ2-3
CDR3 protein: CASSGAVADTQYF
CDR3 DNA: TGTGCCAGCAGCGGAGCCGTAGCAGATACGCAGTATTTT

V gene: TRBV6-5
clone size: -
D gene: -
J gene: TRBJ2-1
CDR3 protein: CASSSDWYNEQFF
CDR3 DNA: TGTGCCAGCAGCTCAGACTGGTACAATGAGCAGTTCTTC

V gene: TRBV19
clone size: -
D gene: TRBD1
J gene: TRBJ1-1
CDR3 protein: CASSHRQGGSSEAFF
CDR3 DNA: TGTGCCAGTAGTCATCGACAGGGGGGTTCTTCTGAAGCTTTCTTT

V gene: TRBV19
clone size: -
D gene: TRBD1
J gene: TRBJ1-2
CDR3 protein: CASRKQGAEGYTF
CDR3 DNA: TGTGCCAGTAGGAAACAGGGGGCTGAGGGCTACACCTTC

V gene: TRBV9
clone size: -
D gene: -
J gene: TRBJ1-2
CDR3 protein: CASSTTQGLSDGYTF
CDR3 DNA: TGTGCCAGCAGCACAACACAGGGTTTATCGGACGGCTACACCTTC

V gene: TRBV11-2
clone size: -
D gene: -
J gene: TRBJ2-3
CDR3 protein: CASSWGLSTDTQYF
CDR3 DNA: TGTGCCAGCAGCTGGGGACTCTCCACAGATACGCAGTATTTT

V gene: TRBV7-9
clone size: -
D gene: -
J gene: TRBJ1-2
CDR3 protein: CASSLIHVDYGYTF
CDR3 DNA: TGTGCCAGCAGCTTAATTCATGTAGACTATGGCTACACCTTC

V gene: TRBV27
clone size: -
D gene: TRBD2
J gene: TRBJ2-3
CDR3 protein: CASSLQLAGGPDTQYF
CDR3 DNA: TGTGCCAGCAGTTTACAACTAGCGGGAGGGCCAGATACGCAGTATTTT

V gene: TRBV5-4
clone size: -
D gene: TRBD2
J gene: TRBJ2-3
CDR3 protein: CASSTQRETDTQYF
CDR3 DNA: TGTGCCAGCAGCACACAGCGGGAGACAGATACGCAGTATTTT

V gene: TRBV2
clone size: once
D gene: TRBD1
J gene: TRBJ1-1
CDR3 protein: CASRDSWYTEAFF
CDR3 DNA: TGTGCCAGCCGGGACAGTTGGTACACTGAAGCTTTCTTT

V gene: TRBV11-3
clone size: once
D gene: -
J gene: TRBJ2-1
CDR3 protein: CASSSRGSNYNEQFF
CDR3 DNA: TGTGCCAGCAGCTCCCGAGGGAGTAACTACAATGAGCAGTTCTTC

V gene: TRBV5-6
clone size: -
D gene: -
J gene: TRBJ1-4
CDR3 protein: CASSLVGGAHEKLFF
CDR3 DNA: TGTGCCAGCAGCTTGGTTGGGGGCGCGCATGAAAAACTGTTTTTT

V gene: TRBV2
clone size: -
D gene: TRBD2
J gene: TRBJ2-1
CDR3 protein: CASSETSGSQPYNEQFF
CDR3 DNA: TGTGCCAGCAGTGAAACTAGCGGGAGTCAGCCCTACAATGAGCAGTTCTTC

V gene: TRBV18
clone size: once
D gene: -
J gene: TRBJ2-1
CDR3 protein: CASSPPSVDNEQFF
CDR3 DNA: TGTGCCAGCTCACCACCTAGCGTAGACAATGAGCAGTTCTTC

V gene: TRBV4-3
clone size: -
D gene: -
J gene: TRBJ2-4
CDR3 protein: CASSQDSGRDIQYF
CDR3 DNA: TGCGCCAGCAGCCAAGATTCCGGGAGAGACATTCAGTACTTC

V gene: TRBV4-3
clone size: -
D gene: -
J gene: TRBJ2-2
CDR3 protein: CASSQDAGRGTGELFF
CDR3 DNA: TGCGCCAGCAGCCAAGATGCGGGCAGGGGTACCGGGGAGCTGTTTTTT

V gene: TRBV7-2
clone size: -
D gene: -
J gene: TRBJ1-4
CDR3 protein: CASSLVGVAGEKLFF
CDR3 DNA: TGTGCCAGCAGCTTAGTGGGAGTCGCGGGGGAAAAACTGTTTTTT

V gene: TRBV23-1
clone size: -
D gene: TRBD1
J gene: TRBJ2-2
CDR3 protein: CASFRQGARETGELFF
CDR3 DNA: TGCGCCAGCTTCCGACAGGGGGCGCGGGAGACCGGGGAGCTGTTTTTT

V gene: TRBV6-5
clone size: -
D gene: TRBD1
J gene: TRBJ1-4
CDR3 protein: CASSYSWAGGNEKLFF
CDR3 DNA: TGTGCCAGCAGTTACTCATGGGCAGGGGGTAATGAAAAACTGTTTTTT

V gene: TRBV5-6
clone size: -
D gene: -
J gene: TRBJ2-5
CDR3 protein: CASSLGTGVQETQYF
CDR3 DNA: TGTGCCAGCAGCTTGGGAACGGGGGTGCAGGAGACCCAGTACTTC

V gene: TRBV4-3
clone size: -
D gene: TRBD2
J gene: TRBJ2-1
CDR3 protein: CASSQVAVASGVLNEQFF
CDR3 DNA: TGCGCCAGCAGCCAAGTCGCGGTGGCTAGCGGGGTGCTCAATGAGCAGTTCTTC

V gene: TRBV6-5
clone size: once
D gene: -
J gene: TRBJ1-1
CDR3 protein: CASSRTGGNTEAFF
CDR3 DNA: TGTGCCAGCAGTCGAACGGGGGGGAACACTGAAGCTTTCTTT

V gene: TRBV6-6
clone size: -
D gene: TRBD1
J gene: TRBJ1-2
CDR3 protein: CASSYFKNRGGYGYTF
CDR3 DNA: TGTGCCAGCAGTTACTTCAAAAACAGGGGCGGCTATGGCTACACCTTC

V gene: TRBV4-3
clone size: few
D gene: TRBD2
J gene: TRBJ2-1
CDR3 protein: CASSQDRTSGSGNEQFF
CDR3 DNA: TGCGCCAGCAGCCAAGATCGCACTAGCGGGAGCGGAAATGAGCAGTTCTTC

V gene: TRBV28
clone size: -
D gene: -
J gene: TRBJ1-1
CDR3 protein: CASSFRERMNTEAFF
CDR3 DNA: TGTGCCAGCAGTTTTAGGGAGAGGATGAACACTGAAGCTTTCTTT

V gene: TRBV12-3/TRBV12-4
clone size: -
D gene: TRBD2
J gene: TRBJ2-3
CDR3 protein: CASMATSLDTQYF
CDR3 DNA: TGTGCCAGCATGGCGACTAGCTTAGATACGCAGTATTTT

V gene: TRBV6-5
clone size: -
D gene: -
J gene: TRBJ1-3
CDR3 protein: CASSRESGNTIYF
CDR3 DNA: TGTGCCAGCAGCCGGGAGTCTGGAAACACCATATATTTT

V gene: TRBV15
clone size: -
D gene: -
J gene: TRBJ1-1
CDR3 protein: CATSRNPTATEAFF
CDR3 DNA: TGTGCCACCAGCAGAAACCCCACAGCCACTGAAGCTTTCTTT

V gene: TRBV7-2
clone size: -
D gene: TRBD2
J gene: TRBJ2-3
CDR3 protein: CASSFGTKADTQYF
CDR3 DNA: TGTGCCAGCAGCTTTGGGACTAAAGCAGATACGCAGTATTTT

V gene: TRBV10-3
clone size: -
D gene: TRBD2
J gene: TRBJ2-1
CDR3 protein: CAISALLAGSGEQFF
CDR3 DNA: TGTGCCATCAGTGCCCTCCTAGCGGGATCCGGTGAGCAGTTCTTC

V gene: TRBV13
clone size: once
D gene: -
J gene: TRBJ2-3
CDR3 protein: CASSLRRGSGDTQYF
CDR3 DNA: TGTGCCAGCAGCTTAAGGAGGGGATCCGGAGATACGCAGTATTTT

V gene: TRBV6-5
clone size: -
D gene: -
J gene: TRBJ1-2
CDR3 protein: CASSSSTGGYGYTF
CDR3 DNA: TGTGCCAGCAGTTCGAGTACCGGGGGCTATGGCTACACCTTC

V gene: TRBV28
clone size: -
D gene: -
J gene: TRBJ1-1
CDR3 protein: CASIAPGIEAFF
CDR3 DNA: TGTGCCAGCATCGCTCCAGGGATTGAAGCTTTCTTT

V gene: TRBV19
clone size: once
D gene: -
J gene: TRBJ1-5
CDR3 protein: CASRGLQGHQPQHF
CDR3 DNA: TGTGCCAGTCGTGGCTTACAGGGCCATCAGCCCCAGCATTTT

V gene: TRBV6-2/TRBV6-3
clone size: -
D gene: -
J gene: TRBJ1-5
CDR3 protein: CASSYLGMRDQPQHF
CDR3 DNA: TGTGCCAGCAGTTACTTGGGTATGCGGGATCAGCCCCAGCATTTT